The present T cell receptor (beta chain) was sequenced within a study of CD8+ T cells in alopecia areata. Treatment defined: oral pan-JAK inhibitor, 5-10 mg twice daily. A FACSAria was used to sort CD4+ and CD8+ T cells. These cells came from PBMCs. Extraction of RNA preceded its reverse transcription into cDNA, which served as the sequencing template. Produced via immunoSEQ multiplex PCR; TCRdb's table is partial and in-frame only. The table has about 200,000 clones, 45% to 65% seen once; the top ten hold approximately 3.4%. With regard to this clone: The same CDR3 can be traced to other DNA sequences in this sample.

Sequencing used CD4+ T cells sorted from blood, obtained at week 4, from a patient treated with tofacitinib. The receptor comes from a human donor with alopecia areata.

The CDR3 here is CASSFWGSGANVLTF. The DNA of the CDR3 is TGTGCCAGCAGTTTCTGGGGCTCTGGGGCCAACGTCCTGACTTTC. V and J are TRBV27 and TRBJ2-6; no definite D call. The ends were cut back, 3 bases at V and 0 bases at J, with 6 bases in the middle. The CDR3 covers 15 residues. In germline, CDR1 is MNHEY, CDR2 SMNVEV (reference sequence).